One and the same sample provided the 15 T cell receptor beta chains below, sequenced in a study of T-cell reconstitution after alpha-beta-depleted transplantation in children listed by TCRdb under 2016. The treatment or condition label here, explained by the study, means: allogeneic hematopoietic cell transplantation with graft depleted of TCRalphabeta T cells and CD19 B cells. Libraries were made using PCR. The sequencer listed for this sample is Illumina HiSeq 2500. To normalize quantification of the TCRbeta repertoire, the TCR libraries were built with molecular barcoding that relied on unique molecular identifiers. Starting from the raw public reads, TCRdb applied fastp trimming at Q25, assembled clones with MiXCR and retained in-frame beta chains. Rows with a matching CDR3 protein are joined into one entry that keeps the most common DNA and genes. For this sample the table gives about 980,000 distinct CDR3 sequences, of which about 29% were detected only once. The biggest ten clones account for roughly 28% of the sample.

Sequences were derived from PBMCs, mostly from graft donor cells, sampled 360 days after TCRalphabeta/CD19-depleted stem cell transplant. These receptors all come from a boy under two years old who had a stem cell transplant for SCID, so the T cells may come from the graft donor.

The gene calls are TRBV24-1 and TRBJ2-3, with D perhaps matching TRBD2 (6 bases). Germline assignment: CDR1 KGHDR and CDR2 SFDVKD. V was clipped by 3 bases and J by 0 bases, with 6 bases between them. The CDR3 loop spans 14 amino acids. The CDR3 reads CATSDRGSTDTQYF. CDR3 nucleotides: TGTGCCACCAGTGATCGGGGGAGCACAGATACGCAGTATTTT.

CDR3 coding DNA: TGCGCCACCTCGGGGACCACCTACAATGAGCAGTTCTTC. It translates to CATSGTTYNEQFF. J is TRBJ2-1 and V is TRBV10-2; D is perhaps TRBD1 or TRBD2 (5 bases each). Deletions cut 10 bases from V and 2 bases from J, with 12 bases between. The CDR3 runs to 13 residues. Germline V gives CDR1 WSHSY, CDR2 SAAADI.

The chain joins TRBV5-1 to TRBJ2-1, with 9 bases lining up with TRBD2. V lost 4 bases, J lost 2 bases, and 13 bases stayed unmatched. The CDR3 contains 18 residues. Looked up from germline, CDR1 is SGHRS and CDR2 is YFSETQ. The CDR3 reads CASSLTSGRPLTYNEQFF. The CDR3 nucleotides are TGCGCCAGCAGCCTGACTAGCGGTCGACCCCTAACCTACAATGAGCAGTTCTTC.

This sequence joins TRBV6-5 and TRBJ2-5, with 9 bases lining up with TRBD1. Germline assignment: CDR1 MNHEY and CDR2 SVGAGI. Losses at the gene ends were 11 bases for V and 5 bases for J; bases not matched to a gene: 3. This CDR3 contains 11 residues. Here the CDR3 DNA reads TGTGCCTCGGGACAGGGTGAGACCCAGTACTTC. It specifies CASGQGETQYF.

This clonotype showed up just a few times. The chain recombines TRBV2 with TRBJ2-7, with no clear D. Trimming pared 5 bases from V and 3 bases from J, leaving 20 bases between. Germline-derived CDR1 and CDR2 are SNHLY and FYNNEI. CDR3 size: 16 residues. The CDR3 sequence is CASSLLLLAPYYEQYF. The CDR3 nucleotides are TGTGCCAGCAGTCTACTATTATTGGCCCCCTACTACGAGCAGTACTTC.

In its sample, this clonotype was seen many times. The chain recombines TRBV4-1 with TRBJ2-3, with TRBD2 matching 10 bases. Germline V gene sequence: CDR1 MGHRA, CDR2 YSYEKL. This CDR3 region has 15 residues. Trimming at V came to 6 bases and at J to 1 base, leaving 4 bases not matched to a gene. In DNA, the CDR3 is TGCGCCAGCAGGTTAGCGGGGGGCGGCACAGATACGCAGTATTTT. Translated: CASRLAGGGTDTQYF.

Ten or more counts support this clonotype. This chain links TRBV7-9 with TRBJ2-3; D perhaps matches TRBD1 (6 bases). The CDR3 contains 17 residues. Between the trimmed V and J ends, which lost 5 bases and 5 bases, there was a span of 23 bases. The germline V gene encodes CDR1 SEHNR and CDR2 FQNEAQ (reference sequence). The CDR3 DNA reads as TGTGCCAGCAGCCACAGTCAAATGACAGGTGGGAGAGATACGCAGTATTTT. It encodes CASSHSQMTGGRDTQYF.

V usage is TRBV12-3 or TRBV12-4 and J usage is TRBJ1-2; tentatively, D is TRBD1 (5 bases). The CDR3 loop spans 14 amino acids. Trimming removed 3 bases at V and 4 bases at J, with 12 bases between. CDR3 DNA sequence: TGTGCCAGCAGTTTCGGGACGGAGGGCTATGGCTACACCTTC. It yields the protein CASSFGTEGYGYTF.

The sample holds a few counts of this clonotype. The V and J genes are TRBV20-1 and TRBJ2-1, with 10 bases fitting TRBD2. The CDR3 length is 13 residues. Germline assignment: CDR1 DFQATT and CDR2 SNEGSKA (reference sequence). V shed 8 bases, J shed 3 bases, and the junction held 4 bases outside the gene matches. The CDR3 loop is CSQRGGVYNEQFF. The CDR3 DNA reads as TGCAGTCAGCGGGGGGGCGTCTACAATGAGCAGTTCTTC.

The chain joins TRBV29-1 to TRBJ1-2; D call uncertain. Between the trimmed V and J ends, which lost 3 bases and 4 bases, there was a span of 12 bases. CDR1 and CDR2 (germline): SQVTM, ANQGSEA. This CDR3 has 13 amino acids. The CDR3 protein is CSVEGAPAYGYTF. DNA for the CDR3: TGCAGCGTTGAGGGAGCCCCGGCCTATGGCTACACCTTC.

V and J are TRBV20-1 and TRBJ1-2; D is uncertain. This CDR3 region has 13 residues. V gave up 8 bases and J gave up 2 bases, with 15 bases separating them. CDR1 DFQATT and CDR2 SNEGSKA come from the germline V gene (reference sequence). CDR3 DNA: TGCAGTCCTACCAGACGGGAGAACTATGGCTACACCTTC. It codes for CSPTRRENYGYTF.

There are a few counts of this clonotype. The chain employs TRBV20-1 and TRBJ2-7; D is undetermined. Deletions cut 0 bases from V and 2 bases from J, with 14 bases between. Germline CDR1 reads DFQATT; CDR2 reads SNEGSKA (reference sequence). The CDR3 extends over 15 amino acids. In DNA, the CDR3 is TGCAGTGCTAGAGAGGGGATTTATGGCCCCTACGAGCAGTACTTC. Translated, it gives CSAREGIYGPYEQYF.

This clonotype was detected only a few times. The rearrangement links TRBV29-1 to TRBJ2-1; D may match TRBD1 or TRBD2 (5 bases each). This CDR3 has 13 amino acids. Per germline, CDR1 SQVTM and CDR2 ANQGSEA. V shed 8 bases and J shed 6 bases, with 17 bases lying between them. CDR3: CSSRGFGPNEQFF. The DNA for the CDR3 is TGCAGCTCCCGGGGCTTTGGACCCAATGAGCAGTTCTTC.

The genes are TRBV2 and TRBJ2-1, with 7 bases fitting TRBD2. Trimming at V came to 3 bases and at J to 3 bases, leaving 2 bases not matched to a gene. Germline V lookup: CDR1 SNHLY, CDR2 FYNNEI. The CDR3 covers 14 residues. As DNA, the CDR3 is TGTGCCAGCAGTGACCTAGCGGACTACAATGAGCAGTTCTTC. As protein: CASSDLADYNEQFF.

This clonotype was seen more than once but under ten times. The CDR3 DNA sequence: TGTGCCAGCAGCTACCCGAACAGGGCGTCCTACGAGCAGTACTTC. Translating it yields CASSYPNRASYEQYF. V usage is TRBV5-6 and J usage is TRBJ2-7, with a tentative D call TRBD1 (6 bases). V was cut by 3 bases and J by 1 base, with 14 bases left in between. Germline CDR1 is SGHDT and CDR2 is YYEEEE. The CDR3 has 15 residues.